The rows below give T cell receptor beta chains drawn from one sample of a study of shared clonotypes between healthy human individuals. Clones were sequenced by immunoSEQ multiplex PCR, and TCRdb holds only the in-frame ones, with some missing. There are roughly 500,000 clones in the sample; around 95% occur only once, and approximately 0.067% lies in the top ten. Sequencing was done on a sample of naive CD4+ T cells sorted from blood. These receptors all stem from a woman in her thirties in good health. The CDR3 runs from the conserved cysteine through the conserved F or W. A D gene is named only where the DNA matches it firmly. A clone size is listed for some rows: how often the clone was seen (once, few, many), or a class if it is expanded.

j_call d_call clone_size v_call cdr3_nt cdr3_aa
TRBJ2-2 - - TRBV5-4 TGTGCCAGCAGTTTTAAAGGAGGCACCCTCACCGGGGAGCTGTTTTTT CASSFKGGTLTGELFF
TRBJ1-4 - - TRBV4-1 TGCGCCAGCAGCCAAGTCACAGGGATTGTCGAAAAACTGTTTTTT CASSQVTGIVEKLFF
TRBJ2-7 TRBD2 - TRBV6-1 TGTGCCAGCAGTGACCTACCGGGACTAGCGGCCTACGAGCAGTACTTC CASSDLPGLAAYEQYF
TRBJ2-7 - - TRBV4-2 TGTGCCAGCAGCCAGGATGCGAAAAGCTCCTACGAGCAGTACTTC CASSQDAKSSYEQYF
TRBJ2-7 - - TRBV27 TGTGCCAGCAGTTTATCCCCAGTTCCGAGGAGCTACGAGCAGTACTTC CASSLSPVPRSYEQYF
TRBJ2-1 - - TRBV5-4 TGTGCCAGCAGCTTGGGGGCAAGCTCCTACAATGAGCAGTTCTTC CASSLGASSYNEQFF
TRBJ2-3 - - TRBV6-5 TGTGCCAGTCAGGGAAACACAGATACGCAGTATTTT CASQGNTDTQYF
TRBJ1-5 TRBD1 - TRBV5-1 TGCGCCAGCAGCCTATGGACAGGTCCCAATCAGCCCCAGCATTTT CASSLWTGPNQPQHF
TRBJ1-2 TRBD1 - TRBV28 TGTGCCAGCAGCCTGGAGGCAGGGGGCTACTATGGCTACACCTTC CASSLEAGGYYGYTF
TRBJ2-2 - - TRBV28 TGTGCCAGCAGTTTACCAACTCGACGAACCGGGGAGCTGTTTTTT CASSLPTRRTGELFF
TRBJ2-7 TRBD1 - TRBV19 TGTGCCAGTAGACCGCAGGGGGCGACCTACGAGCAGTACTTC CASRPQGATYEQYF
TRBJ2-3 - few TRBV18 TGTGCCAGCTCATTTACAGGCACAGATACGCAGTATTTT CASSFTGTDTQYF
TRBJ2-6 - once TRBV2 TGTGCCAGCAGTTATAGTGATTACCGATACAAACGGGCCAACGTCCTGACTTTC CASSYSDYRYKRANVLTF
TRBJ1-1 - once TRBV28 TGTGCCAGCAACTTCCCCCGAAAAGGGGCTGAAGCTTTCTTT CASNFPRKGAEAFF
TRBJ2-1 - - TRBV9 TGTGCCAGCAGCCCCGCGAAGGGCATATACAATGAGCAGTTCTTC CASSPAKGIYNEQFF
TRBJ1-2 - - TRBV6-6 TGTGCCAGCAGTTCCTCCGTGGAGGGCAATGGCTACACCTTC CASSSSVEGNGYTF
TRBJ2-7 TRBD1 - TRBV27 TGTGCCAGCAGTACTTACAGGGGCTTCTCCTACGAGCAGTACTTC CASSTYRGFSYEQYF
TRBJ2-7 TRBD1 - TRBV9 TGTGCCAGCAGCGTCGGACAGGGCCCATCCTACGAGCAGTACTTC CASSVGQGPSYEQYF
TRBJ1-2 - - TRBV19 TGTGCCACCCAAAAGGGCCGAAACTATGGCTACACCTTC CATQKGRNYGYTF
TRBJ1-4 - - TRBV18 TGTGCCAGCTCACCACTCGTTTTTAGAGGGGACGATGAAAAACTGTTTTTT CASSPLVFRGDDEKLFF
TRBJ2-1 - once TRBV29-1 TGCAGCGTCGAGCGCCTACCTACCCATGAGCAGTTCTTC CSVERLPTHEQFF
TRBJ2-1 TRBD2 - TRBV19 TGTGCCAGTAAAGGGACTAGCGGGGAGCAGTTCTTC CASKGTSGEQFF
TRBJ2-2 - - TRBV5-8 TGTGCCAGCAGCCCGCGGGGAGCGAACACCGGGGAGCTGTTTTTT CASSPRGANTGELFF
TRBJ2-5 - once TRBV7-3 TGTGCCAGCAGCTTAACGGGGCGGGGAATGGATCAAGAGACCCAGTACTTC CASSLTGRGMDQETQYF
TRBJ2-7 TRBD2 - TRBV7-9 TGTGCCAGCAGCAGCGGGATTGTGGACGAGCAGTACTTC CASSSGIVDEQYF
TRBJ2-7 - - TRBV6-5 TGTGCCAGCCGGCCTTTGGGCAGGGGCAACGAGCAGTACTTC CASRPLGRGNEQYF
TRBJ2-3 TRBD1 once TRBV28 TGTGCCAGCAGTTTCCCCCGACAGGGGGCGGACCCAGATGGACACACAGATACGCAGTATTTT CASSFPRQGADPDGHTDTQYF
TRBJ1-2 TRBD1 - TRBV5-1 TGCGCCAGCAGCTCGACAGGGATAGGTGGCTACACCTTC CASSSTGIGGYTF
TRBJ1-3 - - TRBV6-5 TGTGCCAGCAGTGACTGGAGGAACACCATATATTTT CASSDWRNTIYF
TRBJ1-1 - - TRBV2 TGTGCCAGCAGTGTCGTCAGGCTCACTGAAGCTTTCTTT CASSVVRLTEAFF
TRBJ2-4 TRBD1 - TRBV29-1 TGCTCGGACAGGGGGCTCGTCAAAAACATTCAGTACTTC CSDRGLVKNIQYF
TRBJ1-5 - - TRBV7-2 TGTGCCAGCAGGCCAGCTGTGGGGGACAATCAGCCCCAGCATTTT CASRPAVGDNQPQHF
TRBJ1-5 TRBD1 - TRBV7-9 TGTGCCAGCAGCTTAATAGCGACAGGGTCAAGCAATCAGCCCCAGCATTTT CASSLIATGSSNQPQHF
TRBJ2-5 - once TRBV29-1 TGCAGCGTTCTCCAGGGGTCGGTAGAGACCCAGTACTTC CSVLQGSVETQYF
TRBJ1-5 TRBD1 once TRBV18 TGTGCCAGCTCACCGCAGGGGGCGGGGGGCCAGCCCCAGCATTTT CASSPQGAGGQPQHF
TRBJ1-2 - - TRBV19 TGTGCCAGTAGTATCCCCGGAAGCTATGGCTACACCTTC CASSIPGSYGYTF
TRBJ1-2 - - TRBV6-5 TGTGCCAGCAGTTACGGCCAGACCCTCTATGGCTACACCTTC CASSYGQTLYGYTF
TRBJ2-7 - - TRBV28 TGTGCCAGCAGTTTCAGAGGTTCCTACGAGCAGTACTTC CASSFRGSYEQYF
TRBJ2-1 TRBD2 - TRBV27 TGTGCCAGCAGTTGGGGGACTAGCGGACACAATGAGCAGTTCTTC CASSWGTSGHNEQFF
TRBJ2-6 TRBD1 - TRBV2 TGTGCCAGCACCCGACAGGGTACTGCTGCTGGGGCCAACGTCCTGACTTTC CASTRQGTAAGANVLTF
TRBJ1-1 - - TRBV6-5 TGTGCCAGCAGTTACACGAACCTGGTAAGCACTGAAGCTTTCTTT CASSYTNLVSTEAFF
TRBJ2-6 - - TRBV19 TGTGCCAGTATGACTCCTTTCTCTGGGGCCAACGTCCTGACTTTC CASMTPFSGANVLTF
TRBJ2-1 TRBD2 - TRBV19 TGTGCCAGTACCCAAGCGGGAGCCTACAATGAGCAGTTCTTC CASTQAGAYNEQFF
TRBJ2-5 TRBD2 - TRBV5-1 TGCGCCAGCAGCCTCACGCTACTAGCGGGAGCTTACGAGACCCAGTACTTC CASSLTLLAGAYETQYF
TRBJ1-5 - once TRBV6-5 TGTGCCAGCAGCCCGCAGCTGGGTCCCCAGCATTTT CASSPQLGPQHF
TRBJ2-3 - - TRBV4-1 TGCGCCAGCAGCCAGGGCCTGGTAGGAGATACGCAGTATTTT CASSQGLVGDTQYF
TRBJ1-1 - - TRBV6-1 TGTGCCAGCACCTACAGGGCTACCACTGAAGCTTTCTTT CASTYRATTEAFF
TRBJ1-5 - - TRBV5-8 TGTGCCAGCAGCTTGGGCAGGAAACAGAGCAATCAGCCCCAGCATTTT CASSLGRKQSNQPQHF
TRBJ2-7 - - TRBV4-2 TGTGCCAGCAGCCAACAGGGCTACGAGCAGTACTTC CASSQQGYEQYF
TRBJ2-5 TRBD2 - TRBV29-1 TGCAGCGTGGGACTAGCGGGAGCCCTCCAAGAGACCCAGTACTTC CSVGLAGALQETQYF
TRBJ2-7 - once TRBV27 TGTGCCAGCAGTTTGAGGCAGGGAGACTCCTACGAGCAGTACTTC CASSLRQGDSYEQYF
TRBJ2-1 TRBD2 - TRBV10-1 TGCGCCAGCAGTGGGACTAGCGGGAGGACCAATGAGCAGTTCTTC CASSGTSGRTNEQFF
TRBJ2-3 - once TRBV28 TGTGCCAGCCACCAGGGGACAGATACGCAGTATTTT CASHQGTDTQYF
TRBJ2-2 - - TRBV7-9 TGTGCCAGCAGCTTAGTTTGGGATGGCGGGGAGCTGTTTTTT CASSLVWDGGELFF
TRBJ2-7 TRBD2 - TRBV7-2 TGTGCCAGCAGCTCAACCGGGACTAGCGGGACGTACGAGCAGTACTTC CASSSTGTSGTYEQYF
TRBJ2-7 - once TRBV11-2 TGTGCCAGCAGCTTCCAGGGAGGTCCCTACGAGCAGTACTTC CASSFQGGPYEQYF
TRBJ2-1 - once TRBV19 TGTGCCAGTAGTATAGGGGTCCTTACGGGAGAGTTCTTC CASSIGVLTGEFF
TRBJ1-4 - - TRBV18 TGTGCCAGCTCACCATTCAAGGGGGTCGCAACTAATGAAAAACTGTTTTTT CASSPFKGVATNEKLFF
TRBJ2-5 TRBD1 - TRBV28 TGTGCCAGCAGTGCGGACAGGGGACGAAAGACCCAGTACTTC CASSADRGRKTQYF